Listed below are T cell receptor beta chains from one sample, sequenced in a study of CD8+CD57+ T cells in acquired aplastic anemia. TCRdb processed the reads anew with MiXCR; each CDR3 protein has one entry. The sample has around 200,000 distinct CDR3 sequences, 55% to 65% seen once. Sequenced: sorted CD4+, CD8+, or CD8+CD57+ T cells (not recorded which) from PBMCs. The receptors were gathered from a human donor with aplastic anemia. The CDR3 runs from the conserved cysteine through the conserved F or W. D genes are given only for firm matches. Size values are once, few and many counts, or a class for expanded clones, and some rows have none.

CDR3aa: CASSPVPWRGSTDTQYF
CDR3nt: TGCGCCAGCAGCCCGGTCCCGTGGCGGGGAAGCACAGATACGCAGTATTTT
v_gene: TRBV5-1
d_gene: NA
abundance: NA
j_gene: TRBJ2-3

CDR3aa: CASSYSAGTGELFF
CDR3nt: TGTGCCAGCAGTTACTCGGCTGGGACCGGGGAGCTGTTTTTT
v_gene: TRBV6-5
d_gene: NA
abundance: NA
j_gene: TRBJ2-2

CDR3aa: CASSPPVRADQYYTF
CDR3nt: TGCGCCAGCAGCCCGCCTGTGAGGGCAGACCAGTACTACACCTTC
v_gene: TRBV4-1
d_gene: NA
abundance: many
j_gene: TRBJ1-2

CDR3aa: CSASGIRDRVGETQYF
CDR3nt: TGCAGTGCGTCCGGAATCCGGGACAGGGTGGGAGAGACCCAGTACTTC
v_gene: TRBV20-1
d_gene: TRBD1
abundance: few
j_gene: TRBJ2-5

CDR3aa: CASSPRAGVQETQYF
CDR3nt: TGTGCCAGCAGCCCCCGAGCTGGGGTACAAGAGACCCAGTACTTC
v_gene: TRBV14
d_gene: NA
abundance: NA
j_gene: TRBJ2-5

CDR3aa: CASSSSGAGYNEQFF
CDR3nt: TGTGCCAGCAGCTCCTCGGGGGCGGGTTACAATGAGCAGTTCTTC
v_gene: TRBV7-3
d_gene: NA
abundance: NA
j_gene: TRBJ2-1

CDR3aa: CASSIGLAVANEQFF
CDR3nt: TGTGCCAGTAGTATCGGTCTAGCCGTAGCGAATGAGCAGTTCTTC
v_gene: TRBV19
d_gene: NA
abundance: NA
j_gene: TRBJ2-1

CDR3aa: CASRQTGRETEAFF
CDR3nt: TGCGCCAGCAGGCAGACGGGGAGAGAGACTGAAGCTTTCTTT
v_gene: TRBV5-1
d_gene: NA
abundance: many
j_gene: TRBJ1-1

CDR3aa: CASSPKMSTDTQYF
CDR3nt: TGTGCCAGTAGCCCAAAGATGAGCACAGATACGCAGTATTTT
v_gene: TRBV19
d_gene: NA
abundance: NA
j_gene: TRBJ2-3

CDR3aa: CSARSGQGETQYF
CDR3nt: TGCAGTGCCAGGAGTGGGCAGGGGGAGACCCAGTACTTC
v_gene: TRBV20-1
d_gene: NA
abundance: NA
j_gene: TRBJ2-5

CDR3aa: CASSGGTSNYGYTF
CDR3nt: TGTGCCAGCAGCGGGGGGACATCTAACTATGGCTACACCTTC
v_gene: TRBV9
d_gene: NA
abundance: NA
j_gene: TRBJ1-2

CDR3aa: CSASRGYEQYF
CDR3nt: TGCAGTGCTAGTCGGGGGTACGAGCAGTACTTT
v_gene: TRBV20-1
d_gene: NA
abundance: few
j_gene: TRBJ2-7

CDR3aa: CASSLDVYTEAFF
CDR3nt: TGTGCCAGCAGCTTAGACGTTTACACTGAAGCTTTCTTT
v_gene: TRBV7-2
d_gene: NA
abundance: NA
j_gene: TRBJ1-1

CDR3aa: CASSAMTGSSYEQYF
CDR3nt: TGTGCCAGTAGTGCCATGACAGGGAGCTCCTACGAGCAGTACTTC
v_gene: TRBV19
d_gene: TRBD1
abundance: NA
j_gene: TRBJ2-7

CDR3aa: CASSLSGPRYEQYF
CDR3nt: TGTGCCAGCAGCTTATCTGGACCCCGCTACGAGCAGTACTTC
v_gene: TRBV7-6
d_gene: NA
abundance: many
j_gene: TRBJ2-7

CDR3aa: CATSRDRSSHNSPLHF
CDR3nt: TGTGCCACCAGCCGGGACAGGAGCTCCCATAATTCACCCCTCCACTTT
v_gene: TRBV15
d_gene: TRBD1
abundance: once
j_gene: TRBJ1-6

CDR3aa: CASTMDKAYNEQFF
CDR3nt: TGCGCCAGCACCATGGACAAGGCCTACAATGAGCAGTTCTTC
v_gene: TRBV5-1
d_gene: NA
abundance: medium-sized
j_gene: TRBJ2-1

CDR3aa: CASRTTTGELFFGDNQHF
CDR3nt: NA
v_gene: TRBV12-3/TRBV12-4
d_gene: NA
abundance: NA
j_gene: TRBJ1-5

CDR3aa: CASRLDRGSYEQYF
CDR3nt: TGTGCCAGCAGACTTGACAGGGGGTCCTACGAGCAGTACTTC
v_gene: TRBV12-3/TRBV12-4
d_gene: TRBD1
abundance: NA
j_gene: TRBJ2-7

CDR3aa: CASSDNLGSGQYF
CDR3nt: TGCGCCAGCAGCGATAATCTCGGCTCGGGGCAGTACTTC
v_gene: TRBV5-1
d_gene: NA
abundance: few
j_gene: TRBJ2-7

CDR3aa: CASSIRGNTEAFF
CDR3nt: TGTGCCAGTAGTATTCGGGGGAACACTGAAGCTTTCTTT
v_gene: TRBV19
d_gene: NA
abundance: few
j_gene: TRBJ1-1

CDR3aa: CASVTGSSYNEQFF
CDR3nt: TGTGCCAGCGTGACAGGGAGCTCCTACAATGAGCAGTTCTTC
v_gene: TRBV2
d_gene: TRBD1
abundance: NA
j_gene: TRBJ2-1

CDR3aa: CASSFKGSTYEQYF
CDR3nt: TGTGCCAGCAGTTTTAAGGGGAGCACCTACGAGCAGTACTTC
v_gene: TRBV27
d_gene: NA
abundance: many
j_gene: TRBJ2-7

CDR3aa: CATSADGLDEQFF
CDR3nt: TGTGCCACCAGTGCCGACGGTCTCGATGAGCAGTTCTTC
v_gene: TRBV24-1
d_gene: NA
abundance: NA
j_gene: TRBJ2-1

CDR3aa: CSGIGGGYTEAFF
CDR3nt: TGCAGTGGAATTGGTGGAGGGTACACTGAAGCTTTCTTT
v_gene: TRBV20-1
d_gene: NA
abundance: NA
j_gene: TRBJ1-1

CDR3aa: CATKRTGGGTYTF
CDR3nt: TGTGCCACCAAAAGGACAGGAGGGGGGACGTACACCTTC
v_gene: TRBV24-1
d_gene: TRBD1
abundance: NA
j_gene: TRBJ1-2

CDR3aa: CASSRRGKGKGETQYF
CDR3nt: TGTGCCAGCAGTCGTAGGGGAAAGGGTAAAGGAGAGACCCAGTACTTC
v_gene: TRBV2
d_gene: NA
abundance: NA
j_gene: TRBJ2-5

CDR3aa: CAGSESKGASTCEQYF
CDR3nt: TGTGCCGGCAGTGAATCGAAAGGGGCTTCCACCTGCGAGCAGTACTTC
v_gene: TRBV2
d_gene: NA
abundance: NA
j_gene: TRBJ2-7

CDR3aa: CASSMSGSGGYQETQYF
CDR3nt: TGTGCCAGTAGTATGAGTGGGTCAGGCGGGTACCAAGAGACCCAGTACTTC
v_gene: TRBV19
d_gene: NA
abundance: NA
j_gene: TRBJ2-5

CDR3aa: CSANLWTENQPQHF
CDR3nt: TGCAGTGCTAATCTTTGGACGGAGAATCAGCCCCAGCATTTT
v_gene: TRBV20-1
d_gene: NA
abundance: NA
j_gene: TRBJ1-5

CDR3aa: CASSVEGAGDKLFF
CDR3nt: TGTGCCAGCAGCGTAGAAGGAGCGGGAGATAAACTGTTTTTT
v_gene: TRBV9
d_gene: NA
abundance: once
j_gene: TRBJ1-4

CDR3aa: CASSPPYHWAPLHF
CDR3nt: TGTGCCAGCAGTCCGCCCTACCATTGGGCACCCCTCCACTTT
v_gene: TRBV12-3/TRBV12-4
d_gene: NA
abundance: NA
j_gene: TRBJ1-6

CDR3aa: CASITDRYANEQFF
CDR3nt: TGTGCCAGCATCACAGACAGGTACGCCAATGAGCAGTTCTTC
v_gene: TRBV7-3
d_gene: NA
abundance: NA
j_gene: TRBJ2-1